Described below is a single T cell receptor beta chain sequence and its context. The assay was immunoSEQ multiplex PCR, and TCRdb's table has in-frame clones only and misses some. There are 110,000 or so clones in the sample; around 82% occur only once, and 13% lies in the top ten. This sample was taken from a study of control samples from healthy donors and cancer patients. The CDR3 has 14 amino acids. Germline V gene data show CDR1 as LGHNA and CDR2 as YSLEER. Trimming stripped 2 bases from V and 6 bases from J, with 11 bases between. Input material: blood. The source of this sequence is a woman in her fifties or sixties in good health. The chain is built from TRBV4-3 and TRBJ1-5, with D perhaps matching TRBD1 (5 bases). CDR3 sequence reads: CASSQSRAGQPQHF. The DNA for the CDR3 is TGCGCCAGCAGCCAAAGCAGGGCAGGTCAGCCCCAGCATTTT.